The 10 T cell receptor beta chains in this list originate from one sample, sequenced in a study of glioma-infiltrating T cells after dendritic cell vaccination. The repertoire was sequenced with immunoSEQ multiplex PCR; TCRdb's copy has only in-frame clones and lacks some. The table shows around 37,000 clones, with approximately 82% occurring only once. Sequenced here: blood, sampled before dendritic cell vaccination. These receptors were collected from a human donor with glioblastoma.

CDR3 loop: CASSLPGGYEQFF. For the CDR3, the DNA is TGTGCCAGCAGCCTGCCGGGGGGCTATGAGCAGTTCTTC. The V and J genes are TRBV5-4 and TRBJ2-1; a possible D gene is TRBD2 (7 bases). The CDR3 runs to 13 residues. Germline CDR1 SGHNT, CDR2 YYREEE (reference sequence). The V gene lost 4 bases and the J gene lost 8 bases, with 13 bases spanning the gap.

V is TRBV28 and J is TRBJ1-1; 12 bases line up with TRBD1. CDR3 length: 17 residues. The junction had 14 bases not matched to a gene; V was cut back by 7 bases and J by 5 bases. Germline values: CDR1 MDHEN, CDR2 SYDVKM. CDR3 sequence: CASNGSGTGGVWTEAFF. The CDR3, as DNA: TGTGCCAGCAACGGATCCGGGACAGGGGGCGTATGGACTGAAGCTTTCTTT.

This chain connects TRBV6-1 to TRBJ2-1; 13 bases align to TRBD2. Germline CDR1 and CDR2: MNHNS and SASEGT. The CDR3 is 17 residues long. J gave up 4 bases and V 1 base, and 4 bases lay outside the gene matches. DNA for the CDR3: TGTGCCAGCAGTGAAGGACTAGCGGGGGGTTTTTACAATGAGCAGTTCTTC. This encodes CASSEGLAGGFYNEQFF.

This sequence joins TRBV7-8 and TRBJ1-5; D is perhaps TRBD1 (5 bases). From germline, CDR1 is SGHVS and CDR2 FQNEAQ. Trimming took 5 bases from V and 6 from J, leaving 20 bases between them. The CDR3 runs 16 residues. DNA of the CDR3: TGTGCCAGCAGCCGCGATGCGGGGGGGATCGGTCAGCCCCAGCATTTT. This codes for CASSRDAGGIGQPQHF.

The chain combines TRBV7-3 with TRBJ2-1; D perhaps matches TRBD2 (5 bases). The CDR3 is made up of 14 amino acids. The V end lost 4 bases, the J end lost 6 bases, and 13 bases lay between the germline ends. CDR1 is SGHTA and CDR2 is FQGTGA in the germline V gene. In DNA, the CDR3 is TGTGCCAGCAGCTCCCAACCCAGCGGCAATGAGCAGTTCTTC. It translates to CASSSQPSGNEQFF.

This clone is a singleton in its sample. The rearrangement links TRBV27 to TRBJ1-5; 9 bases align to TRBD1. The CDR3 consists of 16 residues. The germline V gene encodes CDR1 MNHEY and CDR2 SMNVEV (reference sequence). Losses at the gene ends were 5 bases for V and 7 bases for J; bases not matched to a gene: 12. CDR3: CASSVGQGKRGQPQHF. The DNA for the CDR3 is TGTGCCAGCAGTGTAGGACAGGGGAAGAGGGGCCAGCCCCAGCATTTT.

The DNA for the CDR3 is TGTGCCAGCAGTGAAACAGGGTGGGCTTTCTTT. Protein: CASSETGWAFF. V is TRBV6-5 and J is TRBJ1-1; maybe TRBD1 (6 bases). The V end was cut by 5 bases, the J end by 11 bases, with 12 bases between. The CDR3 sequence is 11 residues long. CDR1 and CDR2 (germline): MNHEY, SVGAGI.

The V call is TRBV5-4, the J call TRBJ2-1; 8 bases are shared with TRBD2. Trimming cost V 0 bases and J 6 bases; bases outside gene matches: 8. CDR1 and CDR2 (germline): SGHNT, YYREEE (reference sequence). The CDR3 runs to 16 residues. The CDR3 protein is CASSLGRAGVRNEQFF. Here the CDR3 DNA reads TGTGCCAGCAGCTTGGGAAGAGCGGGGGTTCGCAATGAGCAGTTCTTC.

V is TRBV5-1 and J is TRBJ2-3; 10 bases fit TRBD2. The CDR3 consists of 16 residues. Germline-derived CDR1 and CDR2 are SGHRS and YFSETQ. V trimming: 4 bases; J trimming: 4 bases; junction bases outside the gene matches: 9. The CDR3 reads CASSEGLARGADTQYF. The CDR3 DNA follows: TGCGCCAGCAGCGAGGGACTAGCGCGGGGGGCAGATACGCAGTATTTT.

This rearrangement joins TRBV7-9 to TRBJ2-3; maybe TRBD1 (5 bases). The CDR3 contains 12 residues. The V end was cut by 1 base, the J end by 8 bases, with 7 bases between. Germline loops: CDR1 SEHNR, CDR2 FQNEAQ (reference sequence). This CDR3 reads CASSLGGGTQYF. CDR3 sequence (DNA): TGTGCCAGCAGCTTAGGGGGCGGTACGCAGTATTTT.